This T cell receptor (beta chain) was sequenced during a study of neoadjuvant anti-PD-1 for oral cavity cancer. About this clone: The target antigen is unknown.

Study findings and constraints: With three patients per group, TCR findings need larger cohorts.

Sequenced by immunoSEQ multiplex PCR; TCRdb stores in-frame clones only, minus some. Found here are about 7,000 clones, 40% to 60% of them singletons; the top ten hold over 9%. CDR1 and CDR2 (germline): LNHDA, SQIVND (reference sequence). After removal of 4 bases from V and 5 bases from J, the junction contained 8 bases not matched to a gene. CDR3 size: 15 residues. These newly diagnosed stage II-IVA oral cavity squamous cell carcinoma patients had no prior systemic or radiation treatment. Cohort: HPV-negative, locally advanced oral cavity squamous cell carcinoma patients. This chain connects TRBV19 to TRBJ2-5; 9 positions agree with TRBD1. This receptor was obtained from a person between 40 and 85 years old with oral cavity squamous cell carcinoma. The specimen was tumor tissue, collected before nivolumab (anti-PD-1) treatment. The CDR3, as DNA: TGTGCCAGTAGTAGAACCGGGACAGGGACGGAGACCCAGTACTTC. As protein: CASSRTGTGTETQYF.